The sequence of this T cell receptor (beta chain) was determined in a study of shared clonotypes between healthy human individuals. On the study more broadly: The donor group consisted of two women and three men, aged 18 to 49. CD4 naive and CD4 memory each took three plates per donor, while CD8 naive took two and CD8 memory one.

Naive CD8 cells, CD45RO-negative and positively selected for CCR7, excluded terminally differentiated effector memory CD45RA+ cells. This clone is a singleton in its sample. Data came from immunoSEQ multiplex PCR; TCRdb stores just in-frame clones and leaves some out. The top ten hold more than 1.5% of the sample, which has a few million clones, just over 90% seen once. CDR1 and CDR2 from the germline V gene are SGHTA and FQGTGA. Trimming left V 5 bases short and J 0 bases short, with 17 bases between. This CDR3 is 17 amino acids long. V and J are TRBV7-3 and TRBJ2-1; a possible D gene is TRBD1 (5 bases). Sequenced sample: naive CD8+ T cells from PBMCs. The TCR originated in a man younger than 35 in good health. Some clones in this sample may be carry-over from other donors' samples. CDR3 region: CASSISKGQSSYNEQFF. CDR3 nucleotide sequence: TGTGCCAGCAGCATCTCGAAGGGGCAAAGCTCCTACAATGAGCAGTTCTTC.